Listed below are T cell receptor beta chains from one sample, sequenced in a study of blood T cells in healthy people across ages. Each CDR3 protein gets one entry after TCRdb re-called the 5' RACE reads with MiXCR. There are 1.5 million to 2 million distinct CDR3 sequences in the sample; 28% occur only once, and 7.7% lies in the top ten. The sample comprised blood. All receptors come from a woman in her 30s in good health. Each CDR3 is given with its conserved first and last residue. A D gene is named only where the DNA matches it firmly. The listing skips clone size in some rows; elsewhere it reads once, few, many or a size class.

D: TRBD1; J: TRBJ1-1; size: few; length: 15; V: TRBV5-1; CDR3: CASSLRTGRDPQAFF; DNA: TGCGCCAGCAGTTTGAGGACAGGGAGAGACCCCCAAGCTTTCTTT
D: .; J: TRBJ2-6; size: .; length: 16; V: TRBV27; CDR3: CASSLFGDSGANVLTF; DNA: TGTGCCAGCAGTTTATTCGGCGACTCTGGGGCCAACGTCCTGACTTTC
D: .; J: TRBJ2-1; size: .; length: 12; V: TRBV7-2; CDR3: CASNKNSHEQFF; DNA: TGTGCCAGCAACAAAAACTCCCATGAGCAGTTCTTC
D: .; J: TRBJ2-6; size: many; length: 14; V: TRBV6-1; CDR3: CASSTRSGANVLTF; DNA: TGTGCCAGCAGTACCCGTTCTGGGGCCAACGTCCTGACTTTC
D: TRBD2; J: TRBJ2-1; size: many; length: 17; V: TRBV7-8; CDR3: CASSSLGTSGSYNEQFF; DNA: TGTGCCAGCAGCTCACTAGGGACTAGCGGGTCCTACAATGAGCAGTTCTTC
D: .; J: TRBJ1-2; size: few; length: 14; V: TRBV2; CDR3: CASKMQGRDYGYTF; DNA: TGTGCCAGCAAGATGCAGGGGCGCGACTATGGCTACACCTTC
D: .; J: TRBJ1-2; size: .; length: 13; V: TRBV5-5; CDR3: CASSPGGTGGYTF; DNA: TGTGCCAGCAGCCCCGGAGGCACGGGAGGCTACACCTTC
D: TRBD1; J: TRBJ2-1; size: .; length: 15; V: TRBV19; CDR3: CASSIRGTDRNEQFF; DNA: TGTGCCAGTAGTATACGTGGGACAGACCGAAATGAGCAGTTCTTC
D: .; J: TRBJ2-3; size: .; length: 15; V: TRBV7-3; CDR3: CAGSITGTSTDTQYF; DNA: TGTGCCGGCAGCATCACCGGGACTAGCACAGATACGCAGTATTTT
D: TRBD2; J: TRBJ2-1; size: many; length: 17; V: TRBV15; CDR3: CATSIRARTSGNNEQFF; DNA: TGTGCCACCAGCATCCGAGCTCGGACTAGCGGGAACAATGAGCAGTTCTTC
D: .; J: TRBJ2-5; size: few; length: 16; V: TRBV24-1; CDR3: CATSEPGRSSQETQYF; DNA: TGTGCCACCAGTGAACCGGGACGCAGCTCCCAAGAGACCCAGTACTTC
D: .; J: TRBJ1-2; size: few; length: 15; V: TRBV6-6; CDR3: CASSYTQGKAYGYTF; DNA: TGTGCCAGCAGTTATACGCAGGGGAAAGCCTATGGCTACACCTTC
D: .; J: TRBJ2-5; size: .; length: 14; V: TRBV27; CDR3: CASSPYGTQETQYF; DNA: TGTGCCAGCAGTCCGTACGGGACCCAAGAGACCCAGTACTTC
D: .; J: TRBJ2-5; size: few; length: 15; V: TRBV5-1; CDR3: CACSFVPGGQQTQYF; DNA: TGCGCCTGCAGTTTTGTCCCAGGGGGGCAACAGACCCAATACTTC
D: TRBD2; J: TRBJ2-6; size: few; length: 18; V: TRBV5-1; CDR3: CASSTGLAGGTGANVLTF; DNA: TGCGCCAGCAGCACTGGACTAGCGGGAGGGACTGGGGCCAACGTCCTGACTTTC
D: .; J: TRBJ2-3; size: .; length: 14; V: TRBV5-1; CDR3: CASSGTLSTDTQYF; DNA: TGCGCCAGCAGCGGCACCTTAAGCACAGATACGCAGTATTTT
D: .; J: TRBJ1-2; size: many; length: 15; V: TRBV7-2; CDR3: CASSLGGAGAGGYTF; DNA: TGTGCCAGCAGCTTAGGGGGAGCAGGGGCTGGCGGCTACACCTTC
D: .; J: TRBJ1-2; size: .; length: 14; V: TRBV21-1; CDR3: CASSKVDGNYGYTF; DNA: TGTGCCAGCAGCAAAGTGGACGGTAACTATGGCTACACCTTC
D: .; J: TRBJ1-6; size: few; length: 15; V: TRBV3-1; CDR3: CASSQDWGEGSPLHF; DNA: TGTGCCAGCAGCCAAGATTGGGGTGAGGGTTCACCCCTCCACTTT
D: .; J: TRBJ1-5; size: .; length: 14; V: TRBV7-2; CDR3: CASSLDLGDQPQHF; DNA: TGTGCCAGCAGCTTAGATTTGGGGGATCAGCCCCAGCATTTT
D: .; J: TRBJ2-5; size: .; length: 13; V: TRBV28; CDR3: CASRGGWKETQYF; DNA: TGTGCCAGCAGGGGTGGGTGGAAAGAGACCCAGTACTTC
D: .; J: TRBJ1-4; size: few; length: 16; V: TRBV24-1; CDR3: CATSEERPRKNEKLFF; DNA: TGTGCCACCAGTGAGGAGCGACCCAGGAAGAATGAAAAACTGTTTTTT
D: .; J: TRBJ1-6; size: few; length: 12; V: TRBV19; CDR3: CASSYSGSPLHF; DNA: TGTGCCAGTAGTTACAGCGGTTCACCCCTCCACTTT
D: .; J: TRBJ2-5; size: .; length: 13; V: TRBV24-1; CDR3: CATSAFGGETQYF; DNA: TGTGCCACCAGTGCTTTTGGGGGAGAGACCCAGTACTTC
D: TRBD2; J: TRBJ2-3; size: .; length: 16; V: TRBV7-2; CDR3: CASSGPGTSDTDTQYF; DNA: TGTGCCAGCAGCGGGCCCGGGACTAGCGACACAGATACGCAGTATTTT
D: .; J: TRBJ1-4; size: .; length: 13; V: TRBV10-3; CDR3: CAISGTDNEKLFF; DNA: TGTGCCATCAGTGGGACGGATAATGAAAAACTGTTTTTT
D: .; J: TRBJ2-7; size: .; length: 16; V: TRBV5-1; CDR3: CASSLASLRDTYEQYF; DNA: TGCGCCAGCAGCTTGGCCAGCCTCCGGGACACCTACGAGCAGTACTTC
D: .; J: TRBJ1-1; size: few; length: 12; V: TRBV7-2; CDR3: CASSWTHTEAFF; DNA: TGTGCCAGCAGCTGGACACACACTGAAGCTTTCTTT
D: .; J: TRBJ2-7; size: many; length: 15; V: TRBV7-2; CDR3: CASSLVGLRDYEQYF; DNA: TGTGCCAGCAGCTTAGTTGGATTGAGGGATTACGAGCAGTACTTC
D: TRBD2; J: TRBJ2-5; size: .; length: 18; V: TRBV7-2; CDR3: CASSLSPTGTSGRETRYF; DNA: TGTGCCAGCAGCCTATCACCAACCGGGACTAGCGGGAGAGAGACCCGGTACTTC
D: TRBD2; J: TRBJ2-1; size: .; length: 16; V: TRBV20-1; CDR3: CSAEGTSGGTYNEQFF; DNA: TGCAGTGCGGAGGGGACTAGCGGGGGCACCTACAATGAGCAGTTCTTC
D: .; J: TRBJ2-3; size: .; length: 15; V: TRBV20-1; CDR3: CSARDRRRSTDTQYF; DNA: TGCAGTGCTAGAGATAGGCGGCGGTCCACAGATACGCAGTATTTT